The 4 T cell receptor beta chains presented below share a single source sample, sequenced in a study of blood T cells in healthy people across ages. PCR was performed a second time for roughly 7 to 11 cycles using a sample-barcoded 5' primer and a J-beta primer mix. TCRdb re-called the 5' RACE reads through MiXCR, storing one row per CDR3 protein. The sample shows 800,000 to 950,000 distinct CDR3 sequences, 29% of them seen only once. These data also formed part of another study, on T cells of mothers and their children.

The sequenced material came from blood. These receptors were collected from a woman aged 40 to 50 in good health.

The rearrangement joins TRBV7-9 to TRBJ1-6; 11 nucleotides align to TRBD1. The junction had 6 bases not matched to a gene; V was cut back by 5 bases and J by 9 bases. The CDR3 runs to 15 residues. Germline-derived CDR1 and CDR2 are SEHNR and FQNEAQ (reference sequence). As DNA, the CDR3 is TGTGCCAGCAGCCCCCAGGGGACAGGGGGTTCACCCCTCCACTTT. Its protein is CASSPQGTGGSPLHF.

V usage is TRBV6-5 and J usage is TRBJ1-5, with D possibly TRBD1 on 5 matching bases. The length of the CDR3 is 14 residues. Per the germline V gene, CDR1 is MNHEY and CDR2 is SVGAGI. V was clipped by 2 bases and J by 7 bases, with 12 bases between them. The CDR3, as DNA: TGTGCCAGCAGTTACAGGGGATCGGGGCAGCCCCAGCATTTT. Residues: CASSYRGSGQPQHF.

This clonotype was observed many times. CDR3 in amino acids: CASSDRSGGSRITLAKNIQYF. The CDR3 DNA sequence: TGTGCCAGCAGTGATAGGTCGGGGGGGTCTCGTATTACCCTAGCCAAAAACATTCAGTACTTC. This chain connects TRBV6-4 to TRBJ2-4; 8 nucleotides line up with TRBD2. The germline V gene encodes CDR1 MRHNA and CDR2 SNTAGT. The CDR3 totals 21 residues. The V segment lost 3 bases and the J segment 0 bases; nucleotides outside the gene matches: 19.

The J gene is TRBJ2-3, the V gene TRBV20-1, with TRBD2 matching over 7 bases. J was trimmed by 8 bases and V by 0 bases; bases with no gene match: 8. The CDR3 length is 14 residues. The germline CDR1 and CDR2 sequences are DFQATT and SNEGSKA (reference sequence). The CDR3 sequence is CSARDGLGRGTQYF. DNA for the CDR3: TGCAGTGCTAGAGACGGACTAGGGAGAGGTACGCAGTATTTT.